This paragraph reports one T cell receptor beta chain. Germline V CDR1 and CDR2: SGHRS, YFSETQ. Trimming took 2 bases from V and 5 from J; bases not matched to a gene: 3. This CDR3 contains 13 residues. This sample is part of a study of blood T cell repertoires in COVID-19. Original processing notes: Quantification of nucleated cells was approximated via reference gene primer amplification. Profiling relied on immunoSEQ multiplex PCR, and the TCRdb table lists in-frame clones only, not all of them. The DNA gave D and trimming, while V, J and clone size come from that table. The sample consists of a few hundred thousand clones, roughly 84% of them appearing once.

The receptor was derived from a man over 45 with active or convalescent COVID-19. The material sequenced was peripheral blood. V is TRBV5-1 and J is TRBJ1-1; 7 nucleotides agree with TRBD1. For the CDR3, the DNA is TGCGCCAGCAGCTTTCAGGGGGGAACTGAAGCTTTCTTT. This codes for CASSFQGGTEAFF.